The 5 T cell receptor beta chains listed next were all sequenced from one sample in a study of CD8 T cells in Susac syndrome (dated by TCRdb to about 2019). The library was obtained by the immunoSEQ multiplex PCR assay. RNA was extracted with the RNeasy kit and about 0.5 to 1 ug was reverse transcribed using random hexamers. TCRdb reworked the public reads: Q25 trimming with fastp, MiXCR clone assembly, productive beta chains retained. Each CDR3 protein gets just one entry, which takes the most common genes and DNA from the rows behind it. The sample profile shows about 200,000 distinct CDR3 sequences; 75% to 95% of them were found once. The ten largest clones capture about 0.09% of the sample. The specimen sequenced was CD4+ T cells from PBMCs. The receptors originated from a human donor with Susac syndrome.

The chain employs TRBV20-1 and TRBJ1-1, with D possibly being TRBD1 (5 bases). The V gene lost 1 base and the J gene lost 5 bases, with 14 bases spanning the gap. Germline loops: CDR1 DFQATT, CDR2 SNEGSKA (reference sequence). The CDR3 is 14 residues long. The CDR3 sequence is CSARGRAGYTEAFF. The CDR3 coding sequence is TGCAGTGCTAGAGGCAGGGCAGGGTATACTGAAGCTTTCTTT.

This clonotype appeared a few times. The V and J genes are TRBV24-1 and TRBJ2-5, with no clear D. The CDR3 extends over 13 amino acids. Germline loops: CDR1 KGHDR, CDR2 SFDVKD. Trimming took 2 bases from V and 5 from J, leaving 8 bases between them. CDR3 amino acids: CATSDSMMETQYF. CDR3 sequence (DNA): TGTGCCACCAGTGATTCCATGATGGAGACCCAGTACTTC.

The gene calls are TRBV29-1 and TRBJ2-1; 7 bases are a match to TRBD1. CDR3 length: 12 amino acids. Per germline, CDR1 SQVTM and CDR2 ANQGSEA. V lost 7 bases and J lost 4; bases outside the gene matches: 4. Here the CDR3 DNA reads TGCAGCGGGGCAGGGGGTTACAATGAGCAGTTCTTC. Translating gives CSGAGGYNEQFF.

The V and J genes are TRBV6-5 and TRBJ2-7; 9 bases are a match to TRBD1. The CDR3 is made up of 14 amino acids. V gave up 10 bases and J gave up 5 bases; unmatched junction bases: 12. Germline V gene sequence: CDR1 MNHEY, CDR2 SVGAGI. The CDR3 spells CATTPGTGTNEQYF. The CDR3 coding sequence is TGTGCCACCACACCCGGGACAGGGACTAACGAGCAGTACTTC.

The V gene is TRBV6-5, the J gene TRBJ2-3; 9 nucleotides agree with TRBD2. From germline, CDR1 is MNHEY and CDR2 SVGAGI. V gave up 2 bases and J gave up 6 bases; unmatched junction bases: 12. This CDR3 is built from 17 residues. CDR3 sequence: CASSYGAGSGGRDTQYF. DNA of the CDR3: TGTGCCAGCAGTTACGGCGCCGGAAGCGGGGGGCGGGATACGCAGTATTTT.